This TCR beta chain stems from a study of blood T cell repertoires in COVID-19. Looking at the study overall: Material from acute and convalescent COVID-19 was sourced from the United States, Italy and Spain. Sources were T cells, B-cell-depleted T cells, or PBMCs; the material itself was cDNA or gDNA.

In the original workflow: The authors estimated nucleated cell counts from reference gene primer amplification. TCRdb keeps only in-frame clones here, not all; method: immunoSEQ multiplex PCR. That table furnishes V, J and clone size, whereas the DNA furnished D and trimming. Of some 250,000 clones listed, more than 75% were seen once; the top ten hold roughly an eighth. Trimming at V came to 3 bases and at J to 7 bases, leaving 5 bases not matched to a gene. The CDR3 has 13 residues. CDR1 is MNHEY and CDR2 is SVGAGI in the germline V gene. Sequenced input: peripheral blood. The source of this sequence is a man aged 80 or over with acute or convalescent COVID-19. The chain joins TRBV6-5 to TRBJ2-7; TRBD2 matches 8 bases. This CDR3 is CASSYVGGGEQYF. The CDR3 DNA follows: TGTGCCAGCAGTTATGTCGGGGGGGGTGAGCAGTACTTC.